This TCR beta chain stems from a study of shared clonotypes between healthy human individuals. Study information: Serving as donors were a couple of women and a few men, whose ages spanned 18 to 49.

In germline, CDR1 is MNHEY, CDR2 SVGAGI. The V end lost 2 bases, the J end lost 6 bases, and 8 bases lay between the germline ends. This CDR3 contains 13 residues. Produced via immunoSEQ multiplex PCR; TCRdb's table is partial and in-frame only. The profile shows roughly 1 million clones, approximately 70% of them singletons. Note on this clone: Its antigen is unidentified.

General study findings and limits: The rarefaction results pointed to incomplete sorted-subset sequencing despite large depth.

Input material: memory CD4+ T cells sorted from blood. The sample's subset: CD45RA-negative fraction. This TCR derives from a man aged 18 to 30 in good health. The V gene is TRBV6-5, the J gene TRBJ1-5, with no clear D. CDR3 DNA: TGTGCCAGCAGTTACGTTTCGGGTCAGCCCCAGCATTTT. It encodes CASSYVSGQPQHF.